This entry describes one T cell receptor (beta chain). V trimming: 6 bases; J trimming: 5 bases; junction bases outside the gene matches: 21. The CDR3 runs to 19 residues. Germline values: CDR1 SGHRS, CDR2 YFSETQ. These data originate in a study of molecular identifiers for immune sequencing clone quantification. The CD8+CD4-CCR7+CD45RA+ phenotype defined the sorted naive CD8 T cells. Using its own MiXCR run on the PCR reads, TCRdb lists one record per CDR3 protein. The table has under 600,000 distinct CDR3 sequences, roughly 25% seen once. Sequencing was done on a sample of naive CD8+ T cells from blood, with Jurkat cell RNA spiked in. Subset specified: FACS-sorted CD8+CD4-CCR7+CD45RA+ naive T cells. The clonotype was recovered from a human donor in good health. Some libraries in this study had Jurkat cell RNA spiked in. The rearrangement joins TRBV5-1 to TRBJ2-7; 12 nucleotides match TRBD1. CDR3 sequence: CASTHEAWEGTGGPHEQYF. The CDR3 DNA reads TGCGCCAGCACGCATGAAGCTTGGGAGGGGACAGGGGGCCCCCACGAGCAGTACTTC.